A single sample gave rise to the 13 T cell receptor beta chains below, sequenced in a study of shared clonotypes between healthy human individuals. Clones were sequenced by immunoSEQ multiplex PCR, and TCRdb holds only the in-frame ones, with some missing. Of approximately 2.4 million clones detected, nearly 97% appear once; the ten largest clones hold roughly 0.13%. Sequencing used naive CD4+ T cells sorted from blood. The sample's subset: CD45RA+ positively selected. These receptors all come from a man aged 18 to 29 in good health.

There are a few counts of this clone. The gene calls are TRBV4-3 and TRBJ2-5; D is undetermined. V lost 4 bases to trimming and J lost 1 base, with 7 bases between them. The CDR3 runs to 13 residues. Germline CDR1 is LGHNA and CDR2 is YSLEER. The CDR3 sequence is CASSRGFQETQYF. CDR3 DNA sequence: TGCGCCAGCAGCCGGGGATTCCAAGAGACCCAGTACTTC.

V gene TRBV5-1 combines with J gene TRBJ2-7; no clear D gene. Germline CDR1 reads SGHRS; CDR2 reads YFSETQ. V was shortened by 4 bases and J by 2 bases, with 10 bases between the two germline ends. The CDR3 is 13 amino acids. The CDR3 reads CASSADETYEQYF. The DNA of the CDR3 is TGCGCCAGCAGCGCCGACGAGACCTACGAGCAGTACTTC.

As regards this clone: This CDR3 is also generated by other DNA sequences in the sample. V usage is TRBV20-1 and J usage is TRBJ2-3; D gene unclear. Germline V gene sequence: CDR1 DFQATT, CDR2 SNEGSKA (reference sequence). V lost 3 bases, J lost 4 bases, and 5 bases lay in between. The CDR3 is 11 residues long. CDR3 bases: TGCAGTGCTAGGGGGTCAGATACGCAGTATTTT. Translating gives CSARGSDTQYF.

The chain carries TRBV6-1 and TRBJ2-5; 11 bases fit TRBD1. Germline values: CDR1 MNHNS, CDR2 SASEGT. There are 15 residues in the CDR3. The V segment lost 6 bases and the J segment 5 bases; nucleotides outside the gene matches: 8. The chain's CDR3 is CASSAGTGGRETQYF. The CDR3 nucleotides are TGTGCCAGCAGCGCAGGGACAGGGGGACGGGAGACCCAGTACTTC.

The chain couples TRBV7-6 to TRBJ2-2; 12 bases agree with TRBD2. Germline V gene lookup returns CDR1 SGHVS and CDR2 FNYEAQ. Trimming removed 5 bases from V and 4 bases from J; junction bases left unmatched: 5. CDR3 length equals 16 residues. The CDR3 nucleotides are TGTGCCAGCAGCGCGCTAGCGGGGGGGATCACCGGGGAGCTGTTTTTT. Its protein product is CASSALAGGITGELFF.

Details on this clone: One end of the junction is discordant with germline, which a read error may explain. The V call is TRBV29-1, the J call TRBJ2-2, with D possibly called TRBD1 or TRBD2 (5 bases each). There are 15 residues in the CDR3. Germline loops: CDR1 SQVTM, CDR2 ANQGSEA. CDR3 DNA sequence: TGCAGCGCCACAAGGGACCGCCAAGACACAGGGGAGCTGTTTTTT. Its protein is CSATRDRQDTGELFF.

This clone occurred once. The rearrangement links TRBV6-1 to TRBJ2-2, with no clear D. Germline assignment: CDR1 MNHNS and CDR2 SASEGT. The ends were cut back, 8 bases at V and 4 bases at J, with 14 bases in the middle. The CDR3 is 14 residues long. The CDR3 DNA sequence: TGTGCCAGCGGTACAGTGGTCGGCACCGGGGAGCTGTTTTTT. Translated: CASGTVVGTGELFF.

About this clone: The identical CDR3 is also encoded by other nucleotide sequences in the sample. The chain joins TRBV10-3 to TRBJ1-2; 10 bases are shared with TRBD1. The J segment lost 4 bases and the V segment lost 4 bases, leaving 6 bases of the junction unmatched. Germline V gene sequence: CDR1 ENHRY, CDR2 SYGVKD. The CDR3 has 15 amino acids. CDR3 region: CAISGGQGPSYGYTF. CDR3 bases: TGTGCCATCAGTGGGGGACAGGGGCCGTCCTATGGCTACACCTTC.

The V call is TRBV6-1, the J call TRBJ1-2; weak D call: TRBD1 (5 bases). Trimming cost V 3 bases and J 4 bases, with 9 bases left between them. Germline assignment: CDR1 MNHNS and CDR2 SASEGT. The length of the CDR3 is 13 residues. The CDR3 spells CASSEGLTYGYTF. In nucleotides, the CDR3 is TGTGCCAGCAGTGAGGGGCTGACCTATGGCTACACCTTC.

The rearrangement uses TRBV18 and TRBJ2-7, with D hard to call. This CDR3 region has 15 residues. CDR1 is KGHSH and CDR2 is LQKENI in the germline V gene. With 3 bases removed from V and 2 bases from J, the gap between germline ends came to 14 bases. The CDR3, as DNA: TGTGCCAGCTCACCGCGGACGTCCAAGCCCTACGAGCAGTACTTC. Translating it yields CASSPRTSKPYEQYF.

This rearrangement joins TRBV4-3 to TRBJ2-7, with D tentatively TRBD2 (5 bases). The germline gives CDR1 LGHNA, CDR2 YSLEER. The CDR3 spans 16 residues. Trimming stripped 2 bases from V and 1 base from J, with 15 bases between. CDR3 coding DNA: TGCGCCAGCAGCCAAAAACCAGGCGGGCCGTCCTACGAGCAGTACTTC. This gives the protein CASSQKPGGPSYEQYF.

This sequence joins TRBV27 and TRBJ1-4, with D possibly matching TRBD1 (5 bases). Per germline, CDR1 MNHEY and CDR2 SMNVEV (reference sequence). V lost 4 bases and J 4 bases, leaving 10 bases between the germline ends. CDR3 length: 14 residues. Written as DNA, the CDR3 is TGTGCCAGCAGTTCCACGGGGCGTAATGAAAAACTGTTTTTT. Protein: CASSSTGRNEKLFF. The variable domain in full, completed from reference TRBV27 and TRBJ1-4, reads EAQVTQNPRYLITVTGKKLTVTCSQNMNHEYMSWYRQDPGLGLRQIYYSMNVEVTDKGDVPEGYKVSRKEKRNFPLILESPSPNQTSLYFCASSSTGRNEKLFFGSGTQLSVL.

This clone was picked up one time. The CDR3 DNA follows: TGTGCCATCAGTGAGTCGACAAGGGCCGATCGGACTGAAGCTTTCTTT. Protein sequence: CAISESTRADRTEAFF. The chain carries TRBV10-3 and TRBJ1-1; D unresolved. Trimming removed 0 bases at V and 5 bases at J, with 16 bases between. CDR1 and CDR2 from the germline V gene are ENHRY and SYGVKD. The CDR3 runs 16 residues.